The text below deals with one T cell receptor beta chain. Its matching antigen is unknown. Each donor was healthy, and each was a bone marrow donor. The PCR was carried out with 60 Vbeta primers and 13 Jbeta primers. Sequencing used immunoSEQ multiplex PCR; TCRdb keeps in-frame clones, though not all of them. This table has under 200,000 clones, approximately 80% appearing once. The CDR3 extends over 16 amino acids. The germline gives CDR1 SGHTA, CDR2 FQGNSA. V lost 3 bases and J lost 7; bases outside the gene matches: 10. This specimen comes from a study of cytomegalovirus exposure and HLA in healthy donors. Study-level results: Most of the TCR beta V segments (in an earlier analysis) were productive either about 90% or about 30% of the time. A later analysis associated some 16,000 TCR beta sequences with HLA alleles at a 0.05 false discovery rate.

The chain has TRBV7-2 and TRBJ2-1; 9 nucleotides agree with TRBD1. The source material was PBMCs. This clonotype was obtained from a woman in her 50s in good health and CMV-seronegative. The CDR3 region is CASSFSGTGMGNEQFF. The DNA of the CDR3 is TGTGCCAGCAGCTTTTCCGGGACAGGGATGGGGAATGAGCAGTTCTTC. Filled out from reference TRBV7-2 and TRBJ2-1, the complete variable domain reads GAGVSQSPSNKVTEKGKDVELRCDPISGHTALYWYRQSLGQGLEFLIYFQGNSAPDKSGLPSDRFSAERTGGSVSTLTIQRTQQEDSAVYLCASSFSGTGMGNEQFFGPGTRLTVL.